This T cell receptor beta chain was captured in a study of T cells in Graves' hyperthyroidism and ophthalmopathy. Across the study: Before treatment of any kind, peripheral blood was taken at initial diagnosis. Study conclusions and caveats: Using 13 V-J features, a model discriminated ophthalmopathy from stable hyperthyroidism.

The V segment lost 6 bases and the J segment 2 bases; nucleotides outside the gene matches: 5. The CDR3 extends over 15 amino acids. Germline V gene data show CDR1 as SGHAT and CDR2 as FQNNGV. This clonotype was seen repeatedly, ten times or more. Its cognate antigen is unknown. RNA transcripts were the template for amplifying TCR beta CDR3 regions. The TCR CDR3 was amplified in a first-round RT-PCR using the HTBI primer set. TCRdb ran MiXCR on the multiplex PCR reads and lists one entry per CDR3 protein. The table has hundreds of thousands of distinct CDR3 sequences, about 15% seen once. The study enrolled patients aged 18 to 65 with newly diagnosed hyperthyroidism of under 2 months' duration. Diagnosis rested on symptoms, serum thyroxine and TRAb, thyroid ultrasound, and orbital computed tomography.

The sequencing input was blood. The chain recombines TRBV11-2 with TRBJ1-3; the match to TRBD1 covers 9 bases. The source is a woman in her twenties or thirties with Graves' hyperthyroidism. CDR3: CASSGNRGPGNTIYF. CDR3 DNA sequence: TGTGCCAGCAGTGGAAACAGGGGGCCTGGAAACACCATATATTTT.